These 6 T cell receptor beta chains came from one sample sequenced in a study of T cells in Graves' hyperthyroidism and ophthalmopathy. RNA transcripts provided the source from which TCR beta CDR3 regions were amplified. TCR CDR3 regions were first amplified by RT-PCR with HTBI primers. One entry per CDR3 protein results from TCRdb running MiXCR on the multiplex PCR reads. The sample lists roughly 400,000 distinct CDR3 sequences; over 13% were seen once. The sample consisted of blood. These receptors were collected from a man in his fifties or sixties with Graves' ophthalmopathy.

In its sample, this clonotype was seen a few times. The chain employs TRBV18 and TRBJ2-2, with 8 nucleotides matching TRBD2. After removal of 5 bases from V and 2 bases from J, the junction contained 7 bases not matched to a gene. This CDR3 is built from 16 residues. Germline V gene lookup returns CDR1 KGHSH and CDR2 LQKENI. The CDR3 protein is CASSSWIAGNTGELFF. For the CDR3, the DNA is TGTGCCAGCTCATCCTGGATAGCGGGAAACACCGGGGAGCTGTTTTTT.

The chain is built from TRBV4-1 and TRBJ1-1; no firm D call. This CDR3 has 15 amino acids. Germline lookup yields CDR1 MGHRA and CDR2 YSYEKL. V lost 6 bases, J lost 1 base, and 15 bases lay in between. The CDR3 region is CASREVLTENTEAFF. In DNA form, the CDR3 reads TGCGCCAGCAGGGAAGTTTTAACAGAGAACACTGAAGCTTTCTTT.

This clonotype was counted only a few times. The chain has TRBV19 and TRBJ2-1; perhaps TRBD2 as D (6 bases). Deletions cut 5 bases from V and 9 bases from J, with 20 bases between. Germline CDR1 LNHDA, CDR2 SQIVND (reference sequence). CDR3 length: 15 amino acids. The CDR3 loop is CASSPSEGGQSEQFF. As DNA, the CDR3 is TGTGCCAGTAGTCCAAGCGAAGGAGGGCAAAGTGAGCAGTTCTTC.

The CDR3 DNA is TGTGCCAGCAGTCATGAGGACAGGGCCACCGGGGAGCTGTTTTTT. Its protein product is CASSHEDRATGELFF. This sequence joins TRBV6-1 and TRBJ2-2, with 8 bases fitting TRBD1. The germline V gene has CDR1 MNHNS and CDR2 SASEGT. The V gene end was trimmed by 5 bases and the J gene end by 4 bases; junction bases not matched to a gene: 6. This CDR3 is built from 15 residues.

J is TRBJ2-1 and V is TRBV13, with 7 bases fitting TRBD2. Germline V gives CDR1 PRHDT, CDR2 FYEKMQ (reference sequence). Unmatched junction bases numbered 9, after V lost 7 bases and J lost 0 bases. The CDR3 runs 16 residues. In nucleotides, the CDR3 is TGTGCCAGCATCCTAGGGAGGGTTAGCTCCTACAATGAGCAGTTCTTC. Translating gives CASILGRVSSYNEQFF. The full variable domain, completed using reference TRBV13 and TRBJ2-1, is AAGVIQSPRHLIKEKRETATLKCYPIPRHDTVYWYQQGPGQDPQFLISFYEKMQSDKGSIPDRFSAQQFSDYHSELNMSSLELGDSALYFCASILGRVSSYNEQFFGPGTRLTVL.

This clonotype occurred many times. The J gene is TRBJ2-1, the V gene TRBV5-5; 10 bases fit TRBD2. V shed 0 bases and J 8 bases; nucleotides not matched to a gene: 8. CDR3 length: 16 residues. Germline V lookup: CDR1 SGHKS, CDR2 YYEKEE (reference sequence). This CDR3 is CASSLVSTGTSDEQFF. CDR3 DNA sequence: TGTGCCAGCAGCTTGGTCTCGACCGGGACTAGCGATGAGCAGTTCTTC.